This TCR beta chain was obtained from a study of Ad26.COV2.S vaccination and SARS-CoV-2 variants. The treatment denotes: over 15 received Ad26.COV2.S at low or high dose, single or two shots; about 5 received placebo; per-sample allocation not given. It was on day 63 after the first vaccine or placebo injection that samples were taken. Profiled with immunoSEQ multiplex PCR; TCRdb holds only in-frame clones, not every one. Altogether approximately 350,000 clones are present, about 83% being singletons, with the ten largest covering about 7.4%. Trimming took off 8 bases at V and 4 bases at J, with 20 bases between the two ends. The CDR3 has 16 amino acids. Germline V gives CDR1 MDHEN, CDR2 SYDVKM.

Sequenced material: peripheral blood, taken in a trial of Ad26.COV2.S vaccine versus placebo. The receptor comes from a person aged 18-60 years who received the Ad26.COV2.S COVID-19 vaccine or a placebo. The V call is TRBV28, the J call TRBJ2-2, with a possible D match to TRBD1 (5 bases). DNA of the CDR3: TGTGCCAGCCTCCCCGGCGCCAGGGTGAGCACCGGGGAGCTGTTTTTT. Amino acid sequence: CASLPGARVSTGELFF.